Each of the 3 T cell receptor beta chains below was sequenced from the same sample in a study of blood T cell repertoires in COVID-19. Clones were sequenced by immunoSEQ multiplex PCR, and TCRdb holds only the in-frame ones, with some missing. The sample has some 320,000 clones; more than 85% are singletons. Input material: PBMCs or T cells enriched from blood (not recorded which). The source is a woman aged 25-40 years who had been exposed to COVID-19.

CDR3 loop: CASRPLAGGIADTQYF. CDR3 bases: TGTGCCAGCAGACCTCTAGCGGGGGGAATAGCAGATACGCAGTATTTT. The chain uses TRBV3-1 (or the pseudogene TRBV3-2) and TRBJ2-3; 11 nucleotides line up with TRBD2. Trimming removed 6 bases from V and 4 bases from J; junction bases left unmatched: 9. The CDR3 contains 16 residues. Germline CDR1 is LGHDT and CDR2 is YNNKEL (reference sequence).

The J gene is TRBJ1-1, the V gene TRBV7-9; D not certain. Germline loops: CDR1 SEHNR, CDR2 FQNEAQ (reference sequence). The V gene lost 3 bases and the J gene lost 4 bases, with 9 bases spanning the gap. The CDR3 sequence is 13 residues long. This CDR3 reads CASSFPSGTEAFF. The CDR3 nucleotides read TGTGCCAGCAGCTTCCCGTCCGGCACTGAAGCTTTCTTT.

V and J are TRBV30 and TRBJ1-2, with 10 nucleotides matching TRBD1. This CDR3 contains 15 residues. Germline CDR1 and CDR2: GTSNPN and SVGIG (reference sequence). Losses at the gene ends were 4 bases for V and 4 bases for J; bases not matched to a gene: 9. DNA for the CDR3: TGTGCCTGGACCAAACTCAGGGACAGGGGCTATGGCTACACCTTC. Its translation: CAWTKLRDRGYGYTF.